The source of this T cell receptor beta chain is a study of CD8+CD57+ T cells in acquired aplastic anemia. Study in general: Across the sorted CD4+ and CD8+ cells, DNA amounts averaged around 3.2 ug.

General study results and limits: Patient and control CD8+ Simpson's diversity was not significantly different.

This clonotype was seen many times. What it recognizes is unknown. TCR beta VDJ and CDR3 profiling used genomic DNA as template. Each CDR3 protein is one row after TCRdb ran MiXCR on the reads. The sample consists of more than 250,000 distinct CDR3 sequences, 55% to 65% of them appearing once. Sequencing input: sorted CD4+, CD8+, or CD8+CD57+ T cells (not recorded which) from PBMCs. This clonotype was sampled from a human donor with severe aplastic anemia or a healthy control (not recorded which).

Written as DNA, the CDR3 is TGTGCCAGCTCACCACCTAGCACCGGGGAGCTGTTTTTT. Translating gives CASSPPSTGELFF. The V call is TRBV18, the J call TRBJ2-2; D remains ambiguous. This CDR3 has 13 residues. V lost 0 bases to trimming and J lost 4 bases, with 3 bases between them. Germline-derived CDR1 and CDR2 are KGHSH and LQKENI.